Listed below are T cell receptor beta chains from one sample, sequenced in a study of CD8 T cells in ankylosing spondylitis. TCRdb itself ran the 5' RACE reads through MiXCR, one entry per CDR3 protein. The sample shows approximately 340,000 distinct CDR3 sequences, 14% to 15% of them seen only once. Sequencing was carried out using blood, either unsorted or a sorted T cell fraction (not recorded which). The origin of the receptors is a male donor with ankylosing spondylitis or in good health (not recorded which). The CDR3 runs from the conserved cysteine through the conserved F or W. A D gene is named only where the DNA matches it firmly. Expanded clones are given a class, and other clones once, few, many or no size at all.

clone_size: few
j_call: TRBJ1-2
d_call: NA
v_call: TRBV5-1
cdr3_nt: TGCGCCAGCAGCTTACAGGGCGGCGGCTACACCTTC
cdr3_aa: CASSLQGGGYTF

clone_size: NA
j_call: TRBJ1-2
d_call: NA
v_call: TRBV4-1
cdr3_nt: TGCGCCAGCAGCCAAGACCCCGATCCAAACTATGGCTACACCTTC
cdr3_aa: CASSQDPDPNYGYTF

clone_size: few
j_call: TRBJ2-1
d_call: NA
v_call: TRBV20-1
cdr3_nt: TGCAGTGCTAGAGATGGTTTGGCGAATGAGCAGTTCTTC
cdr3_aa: CSARDGLANEQFF

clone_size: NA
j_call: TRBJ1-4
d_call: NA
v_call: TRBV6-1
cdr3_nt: TGTGCCAGCTCCCCATTCGACAGCCCTAATGAAAAACTGTTTTTT
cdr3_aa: CASSPFDSPNEKLFF

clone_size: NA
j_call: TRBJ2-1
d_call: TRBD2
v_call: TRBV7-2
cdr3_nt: TGTGCCAGCAGCTTGGGGACTAGCGGACGATTCGTTGAGCAGTTCTTC
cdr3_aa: CASSLGTSGRFVEQFF

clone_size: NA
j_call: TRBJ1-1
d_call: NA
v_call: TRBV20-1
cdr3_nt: TGCAGTGCTAGAGTAGGGAACACTGAAGCTTTCTTT
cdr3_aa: CSARVGNTEAFF

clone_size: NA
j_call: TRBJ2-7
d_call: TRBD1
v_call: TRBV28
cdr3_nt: TGTGCCAGCAGCAACCCCAGACAGGGGGTCTACGAGCAGTACTTC
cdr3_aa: CASSNPRQGVYEQYF

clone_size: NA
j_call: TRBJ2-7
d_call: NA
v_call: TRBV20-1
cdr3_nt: TGCAGTGCCCGATTGGGGGGTAATTCGGGCGAGCAGTACTTC
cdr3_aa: CSARLGGNSGEQYF

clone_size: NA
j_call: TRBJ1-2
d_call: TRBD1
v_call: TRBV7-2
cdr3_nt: TGTGCCAGCAGCCGGACAGGCGGCTATGGCTACACCTTC
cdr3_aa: CASSRTGGYGYTF

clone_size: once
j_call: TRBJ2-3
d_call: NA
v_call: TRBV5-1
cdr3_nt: TGCGCCAGCAGCTACCGGGACAGCACAGATACGCAGTATTTT
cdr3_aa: CASSYRDSTDTQYF

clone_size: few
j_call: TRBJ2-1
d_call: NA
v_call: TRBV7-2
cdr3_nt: TGTGCCAGCAGCTTAGCCTCGCTAAACAATGAGCAGTTCTTC
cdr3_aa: CASSLASLNNEQFF

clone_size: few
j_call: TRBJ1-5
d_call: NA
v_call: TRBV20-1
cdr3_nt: TGCAGTGCCCAAGGGGGAAATAGCAATCAGCCCCAGCATTTT
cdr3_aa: CSAQGGNSNQPQHF

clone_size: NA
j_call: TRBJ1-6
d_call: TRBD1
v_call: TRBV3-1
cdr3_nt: TGTGCCAGCAGCCTATTGACAGGGGGCGATTCACCCCTCCACTTT
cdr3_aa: CASSLLTGGDSPLHF

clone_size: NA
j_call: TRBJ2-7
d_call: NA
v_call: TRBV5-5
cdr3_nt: TGTGCCAGCAGCCAGAACGGAATCGGGGTCGGCGAGCAGTACTTC
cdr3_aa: CASSQNGIGVGEQYF

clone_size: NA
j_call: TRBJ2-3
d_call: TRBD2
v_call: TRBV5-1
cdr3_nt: TGCGCCAGCAGCGTGGGACTAGCGGCGGCAGATACGCAGTATTTT
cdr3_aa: CASSVGLAAADTQYF

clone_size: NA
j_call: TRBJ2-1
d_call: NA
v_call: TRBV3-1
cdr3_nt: TGTGCCAGCAGCCAAGACTTCTCCTACAATGAGCAGTTCTTC
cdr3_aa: CASSQDFSYNEQFF

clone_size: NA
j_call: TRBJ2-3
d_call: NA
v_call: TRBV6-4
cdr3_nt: TGTGCCAGCAGTGAAAAGGGAACAGATACGCAGTATTTT
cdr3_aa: CASSEKGTDTQYF

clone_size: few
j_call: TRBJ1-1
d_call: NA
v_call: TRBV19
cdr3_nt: TGTGCCAGTAGTCCCTTCAGGACCGTTGAAGCTTTCTTT
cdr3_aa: CASSPFRTVEAFF

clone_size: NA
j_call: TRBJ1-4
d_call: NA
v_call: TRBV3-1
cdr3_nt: TGTGCCAGCAGCCGCAGGGGCCATGAAAAACTGTTTTTT
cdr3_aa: CASSRRGHEKLFF

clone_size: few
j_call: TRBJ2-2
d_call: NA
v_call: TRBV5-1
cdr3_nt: TGCGCCAGCAGCTTGGGAGGGAATCCCCGCGGGGAGCTGTTTTTT
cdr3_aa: CASSLGGNPRGELFF

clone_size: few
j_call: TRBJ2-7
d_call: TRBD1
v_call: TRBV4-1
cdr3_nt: TGCGCCAGCAGCCATTCGCCGGGACAGGGTTACGAGCAGTACTTC
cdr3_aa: CASSHSPGQGYEQYF

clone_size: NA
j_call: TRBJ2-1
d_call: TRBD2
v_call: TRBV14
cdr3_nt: TGTGCCAGCAGCCAAGTTAGACGGCGGGAGAATGAGCAGTTCTTC
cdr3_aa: CASSQVRRRENEQFF

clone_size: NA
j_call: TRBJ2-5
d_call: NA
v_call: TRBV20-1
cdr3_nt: TGCAGTGCTCCTGGGGGAGGAGCAGAGACCCAGTACTTC
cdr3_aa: CSAPGGGAETQYF

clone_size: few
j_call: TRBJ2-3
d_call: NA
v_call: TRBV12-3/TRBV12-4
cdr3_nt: TGTGCCAGCACACCGGATACGCAGTATTTT
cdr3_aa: CASTPDTQYF

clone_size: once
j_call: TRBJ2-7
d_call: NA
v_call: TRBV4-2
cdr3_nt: TGTGCCAGCAGCCAAGATCCGACGGGTTCCTACGAGCAGTACTTC
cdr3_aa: CASSQDPTGSYEQYF